One sample yielded the 13 T cell receptor beta chains listed below, sequenced in a study of blood T cell repertoires in COVID-19. Method: immunoSEQ multiplex PCR; TCRdb's copy keeps in-frame clones and lacks some. The sample records a few hundred thousand clones, roughly 90% being singletons. The sequenced sample was peripheral blood. The source is a man aged 60-69 years with acute or convalescent COVID-19.

V usage is TRBV7-8 and J usage is TRBJ1-6; no firm D call. V was cut by 5 bases and J by 8 bases, with 7 bases left in between. Germline V CDR1 and CDR2: SGHVS, FQNEAQ. The CDR3 runs to 12 residues. CDR3 nucleotides: TGTGCCAGCAGCCTACAGTATTCACCCCTCCACTTT. As protein: CASSLQYSPLHF.

The genes are TRBV6-2 or TRBV6-3 and TRBJ2-7; tentative D call: TRBD2 (7 bases). CDR1 MNHEY and CDR2 SVGEGT come from the germline V gene. The V and J ends lost 6 bases and 1 base respectively, with 13 bases between them. This CDR3 comprises 14 residues. The CDR3 sequence: CASSRRGASYEQYF. The CDR3 DNA sequence: TGTGCCAGCAGCCGCCGGGGGGCTTCCTACGAGCAGTACTTC.

V gene TRBV12-3 or TRBV12-4 combines with J gene TRBJ2-7; weak D call: TRBD2 (5 bases). The V end lost 2 bases, the J end lost 12 bases, and 14 bases lay between the germline ends. The CDR3 covers 12 residues. This chain's CDR3 is CASSLNGLAGYF. The DNA for the CDR3 is TGTGCCAGCAGTTTAAATGGCCTAGCAGGGTACTTC.

The rearrangement uses TRBV6-6 and TRBJ1-4, with 12 bases aligning to TRBD1. CDR3 length equals 18 residues. Trimming cost V 5 bases and J 5 bases; bases outside gene matches: 12. The germline CDR1 and CDR2 sequences are MNHNY and SVGAGI (reference sequence). CDR3 DNA: TGTGCCAGCAGTCCCCGAGGGACAGGGGGCGGCACGAATGAAAAACTGTTTTTT. This gives the protein CASSPRGTGGGTNEKLFF.

This clone has a handful of counts. This sequence joins TRBV27 and TRBJ1-6; a weak D match, TRBD1 (5 bases). Germline V gene lookup returns CDR1 MNHEY and CDR2 SMNVEV (reference sequence). The CDR3 has 15 residues. V lost 9 bases and J 0 bases, leaving 12 bases between the germline ends. CDR3 amino acids: CASGGSSSYNSPLHF. DNA for the CDR3: TGTGCCAGTGGGGGGTCGAGCTCCTATAATTCACCCCTCCACTTT.

The V and J genes are TRBV28 and TRBJ1-6, with 7 bases that match TRBD1. The J segment lost 9 bases and the V segment lost 3 bases, leaving 8 bases of the junction unmatched. In germline, CDR1 is MDHEN, CDR2 SYDVKM. This CDR3 is 15 amino acids long. Here the CDR3 DNA reads TGTGCCAGCAGTTTCCTAAGGGGGCGATTTTCACCCCTCCACTTT. It codes for CASSFLRGRFSPLHF.

This sequence joins TRBV28 and TRBJ2-1; 11 bases agree with TRBD2. Trimming removed 5 bases from V and 6 bases from J; junction bases left unmatched: 3. Germline CDR1 reads MDHEN; CDR2 reads SYDVKM. The CDR3 contains 14 residues. The CDR3, as DNA: TGTGCCAGCAGTACTAGCGGGAGCAGCAATGAGCAGTTCTTC. Protein sequence: CASSTSGSSNEQFF.

V is TRBV7-2 and J is TRBJ1-1; TRBD1 aligns across 9 bases. This CDR3 contains 13 residues. The trim removed 5 bases at V and 5 bases at J, leaving 3 bases unmatched. Germline V lookup: CDR1 SGHTA, CDR2 FQGNSA. CDR3 DNA: TGTGCCAGCAGCACGACAGGGGGGACTGAAGCTTTCTTT. Its translation: CASSTTGGTEAFF.

This clone is medium-sized. J is TRBJ2-7 and V is TRBV11-2; no reliable D call. Trimming took off 4 bases at V and 4 bases at J, with 14 bases between the two ends. This CDR3 contains 14 residues. Germline CDR1 SGHAT, CDR2 FQNNGV. The CDR3 DNA is TGTGCCAGCAGCTCCTTGCGTTTCGGGTACGAGCAGTACTTC. This translates into CASSSLRFGYEQYF. Drawing the rest from reference TRBV11-2 and TRBJ2-7, the complete variable domain is EAGVAQSPRYKIIEKRQSVAFWCNPISGHATLYWYQQILGQGPKLLIQFQNNGVVDDSQLPKDRFSAERLKGVDSTLKIQPAKLEDSAVYLCASSSLRFGYEQYFGPGTRLTVT.

In nucleotides, the CDR3 is TGTGCCAGCAGCGGACCTAGCGGGGCCCAAGAGACCCAGTACTTC. It encodes CASSGPSGAQETQYF. The chain is built from TRBV14 and TRBJ2-5, with 9 positions matching TRBD2. This CDR3 region has 15 residues. Germline V gene lookup returns CDR1 SGHDN and CDR2 FVKESK. Trimming at V came to 5 bases and at J to 1 base, leaving 5 bases not matched to a gene. The full variable domain, with the rest looked up from reference TRBV14 and TRBJ2-5, is EAGVTQFPSHSVIEKGQTVTLRCDPISGHDNLYWYRRVMGKEIKFLLHFVKESKQDESGMPNNRFLAERTGGTYSTLKVQPAELEDSGVYFCASSGPSGAQETQYFGPGTRLLVL.

This chain connects TRBV10-3 to TRBJ1-1, with a weak D call TRBD1 (5 bases). V lost 6 bases and J lost 3, with 14 bases in between. The CDR3 loop spans 14 amino acids. CDR1 and CDR2 (germline): ENHRY, SYGVKD. The CDR3 DNA reads TGTGCCATCAGAGACCATGGGGGGGACACTGAAGCTTTCTTT. Encoded protein: CAIRDHGGDTEAFF.

The rearrangement links TRBV10-3 to TRBJ2-3; TRBD2 is a possible D gene (6 bases). Germline lookup yields CDR1 ENHRY and CDR2 SYGVKD. Trimming removed 4 bases from V and 3 bases from J, with 11 bases in between. The CDR3 is 14 residues long. The CDR3 DNA reads as TGTGCCATCAGTGTTAAGGAGGGAACAGATACGCAGTATTTT. The encoded protein is CAISVKEGTDTQYF.

The rearrangement joins TRBV7-3 to TRBJ2-3; 8 nucleotides line up with TRBD1. Germline CDR1 reads SGHTA; CDR2 reads FQGTGA. The V segment lost 1 base and the J segment 0 bases; nucleotides outside the gene matches: 6. The CDR3 contains 17 residues. CDR3 DNA: TGTGCCAGCAGCTTAAGAGTTGGACAGGGAAGCACAGATACGCAGTATTTT. This codes for CASSLRVGQGSTDTQYF. Full variable domain (remainder filled in from reference TRBV7-3 and TRBJ2-3): GAGVSQTPSNKVTEKGKYVELRCDPISGHTALYWYRQSLGQGPEFLIYFQGTGAADDSGLPNDRFFAVRPEGSVSTLKIQRTERGDSAVYLCASSLRVGQGSTDTQYFGPGTRLTVL.